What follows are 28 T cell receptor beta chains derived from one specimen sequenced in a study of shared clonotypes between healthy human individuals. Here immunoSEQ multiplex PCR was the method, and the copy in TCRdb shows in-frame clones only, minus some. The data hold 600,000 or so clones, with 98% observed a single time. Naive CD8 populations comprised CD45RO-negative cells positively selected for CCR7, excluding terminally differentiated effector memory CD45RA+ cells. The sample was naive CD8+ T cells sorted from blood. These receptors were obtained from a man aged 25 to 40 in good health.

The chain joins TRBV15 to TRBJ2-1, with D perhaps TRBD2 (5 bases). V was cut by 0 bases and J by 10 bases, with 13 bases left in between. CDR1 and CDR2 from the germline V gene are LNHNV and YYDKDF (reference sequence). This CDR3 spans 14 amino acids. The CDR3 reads CATSRDIGDREQFF. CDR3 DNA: TGTGCCACCAGCAGAGACATCGGGGATAGGGAGCAGTTCTTC. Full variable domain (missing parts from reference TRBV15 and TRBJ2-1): DAMVIQNPRYQVTQFGKPVTLSCSQTLNHNVMYWYQQKSSQAPKLLFHYYDKDFNNEADTPDNFQSRRPNTSFCFLDIRSPGLGDTAMYLCATSRDIGDREQFFGPGTRLTVL.

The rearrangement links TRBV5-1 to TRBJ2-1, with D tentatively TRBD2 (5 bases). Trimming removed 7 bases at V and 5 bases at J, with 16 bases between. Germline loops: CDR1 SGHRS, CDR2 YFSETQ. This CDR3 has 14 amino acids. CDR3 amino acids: CASFQEAEDNEQFF. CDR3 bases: TGCGCCAGCTTCCAAGAAGCGGAAGACAATGAGCAGTTCTTC.

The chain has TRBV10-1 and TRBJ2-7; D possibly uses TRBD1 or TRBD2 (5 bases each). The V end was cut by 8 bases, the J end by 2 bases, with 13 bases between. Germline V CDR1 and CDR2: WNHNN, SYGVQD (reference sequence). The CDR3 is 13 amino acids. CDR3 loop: CASSPGAAYEQYF. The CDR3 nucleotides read TGCGCCAGCTCTCCCGGGGCCGCCTACGAGCAGTACTTC.

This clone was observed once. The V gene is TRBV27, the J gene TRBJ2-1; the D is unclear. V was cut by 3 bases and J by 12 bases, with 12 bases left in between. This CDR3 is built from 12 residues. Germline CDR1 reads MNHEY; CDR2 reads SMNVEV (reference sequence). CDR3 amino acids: CASSFHRRRQFF. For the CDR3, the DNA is TGTGCCAGCAGTTTTCACCGAAGGCGGCAGTTCTTC.

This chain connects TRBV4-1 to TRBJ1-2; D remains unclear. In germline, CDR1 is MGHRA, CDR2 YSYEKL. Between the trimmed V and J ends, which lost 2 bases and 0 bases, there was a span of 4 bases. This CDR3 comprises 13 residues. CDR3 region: CASSQTANYGYTF. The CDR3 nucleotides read TGCGCCAGCAGCCAAACAGCTAACTATGGCTACACCTTC.

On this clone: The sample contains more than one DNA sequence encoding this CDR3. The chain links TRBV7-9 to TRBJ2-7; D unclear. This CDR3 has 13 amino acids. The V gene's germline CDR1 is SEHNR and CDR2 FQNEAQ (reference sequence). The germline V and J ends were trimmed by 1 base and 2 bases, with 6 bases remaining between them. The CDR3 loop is CASSLESAYEQYF. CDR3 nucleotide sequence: TGTGCCAGCAGCTTAGAATCCGCCTACGAGCAGTACTTC.

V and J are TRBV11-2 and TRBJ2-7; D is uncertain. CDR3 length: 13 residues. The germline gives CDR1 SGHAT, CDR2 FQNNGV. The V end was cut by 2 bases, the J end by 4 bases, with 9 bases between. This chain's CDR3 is CASSLPSSYEQYF. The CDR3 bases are TGTGCCAGCAGCTTACCTAGTTCTTACGAGCAGTACTTC.

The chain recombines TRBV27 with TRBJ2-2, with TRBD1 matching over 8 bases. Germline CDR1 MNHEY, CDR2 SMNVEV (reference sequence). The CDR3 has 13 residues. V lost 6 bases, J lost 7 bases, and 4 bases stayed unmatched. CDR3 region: CASRYRGIGELFF. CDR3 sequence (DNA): TGTGCCAGCAGGTACAGGGGGATCGGGGAGCTGTTTTTT.

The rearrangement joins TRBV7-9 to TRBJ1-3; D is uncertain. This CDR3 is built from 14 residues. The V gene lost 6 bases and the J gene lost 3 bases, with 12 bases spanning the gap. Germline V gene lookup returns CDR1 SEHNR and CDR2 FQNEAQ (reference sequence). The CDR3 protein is CASRPPGIGNTIYF. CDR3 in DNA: TGTGCCAGCAGGCCCCCCGGGATTGGAAACACCATATATTTT. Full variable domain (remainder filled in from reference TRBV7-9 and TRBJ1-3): DTGVSQNPRHKITKRGQNVTFRCDPISEHNRLYWYRQTLGQGPEFLTYFQNEAQLEKSRLLSDRFSAERPKGSFSTLEIQRTEQGDSAMYLCASRPPGIGNTIYFGEGSWLTVV.

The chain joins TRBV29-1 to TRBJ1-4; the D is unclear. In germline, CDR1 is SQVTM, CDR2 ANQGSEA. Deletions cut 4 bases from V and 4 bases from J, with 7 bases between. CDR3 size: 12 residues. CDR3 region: CSVGMFNEKLFF. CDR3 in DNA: TGCAGCGTTGGGATGTTTAATGAAAAACTGTTTTTT.

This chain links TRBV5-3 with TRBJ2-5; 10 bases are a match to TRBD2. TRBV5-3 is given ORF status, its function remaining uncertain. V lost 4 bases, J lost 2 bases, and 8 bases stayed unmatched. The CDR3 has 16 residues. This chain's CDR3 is CARSPGTSATQETQYF. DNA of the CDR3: TGTGCCAGAAGCCCTGGGACTAGCGCCACTCAAGAGACCCAGTACTTC.

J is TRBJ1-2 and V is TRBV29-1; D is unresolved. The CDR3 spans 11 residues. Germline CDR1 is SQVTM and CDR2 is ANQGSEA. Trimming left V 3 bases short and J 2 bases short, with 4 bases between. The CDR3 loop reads CSVETNYGYTF. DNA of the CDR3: TGCAGCGTTGAGACCAACTATGGCTACACCTTC.

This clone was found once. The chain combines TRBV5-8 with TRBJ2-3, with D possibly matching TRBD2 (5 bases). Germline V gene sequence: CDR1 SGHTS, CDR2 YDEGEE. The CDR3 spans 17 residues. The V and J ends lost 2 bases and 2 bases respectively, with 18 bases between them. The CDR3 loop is CASSFEGGWKDTDTQYF. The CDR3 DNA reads TGTGCCAGCAGCTTTGAGGGTGGCTGGAAGGACACAGATACGCAGTATTTT. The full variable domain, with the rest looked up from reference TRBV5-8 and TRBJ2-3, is EAGVTQSPTHLIKTRGQQATLRCSPISGHTSVYWYQQALGLGLQFLLWYDEGEERNRGNFPPRFSGRQFPNYSSELNVNALELEDSALYLCASSFEGGWKDTDTQYFGPGTRLTVL.

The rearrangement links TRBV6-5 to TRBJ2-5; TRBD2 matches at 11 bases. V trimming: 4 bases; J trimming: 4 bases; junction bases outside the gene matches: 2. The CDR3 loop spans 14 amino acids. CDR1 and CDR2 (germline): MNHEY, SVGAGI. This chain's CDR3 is CASSFLAGGETQYF. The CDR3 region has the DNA TGTGCCAGCAGTTTCCTAGCGGGAGGAGAGACCCAGTACTTC.

The CDR3 is CATSPPSGSPDTQYF. The CDR3, as DNA: TGTGCCACCTCCCCCCCTAGCGGGAGTCCAGATACGCAGTATTTT. The chain links TRBV15 to TRBJ2-3; 10 nucleotides agree with TRBD2. Germline lookup yields CDR1 LNHNV and CDR2 YYDKDF (reference sequence). The CDR3 has 15 amino acids. With V trimmed by 8 bases and J by 4 bases, 9 bases remained unmatched.

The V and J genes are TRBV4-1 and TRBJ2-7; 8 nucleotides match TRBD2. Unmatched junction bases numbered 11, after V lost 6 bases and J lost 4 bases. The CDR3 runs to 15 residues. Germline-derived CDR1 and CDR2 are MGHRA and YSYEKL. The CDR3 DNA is TGCGCCAGCAGGTTAGATAGCGGGGATTATTACGAGCAGTACTTC. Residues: CASRLDSGDYYEQYF.

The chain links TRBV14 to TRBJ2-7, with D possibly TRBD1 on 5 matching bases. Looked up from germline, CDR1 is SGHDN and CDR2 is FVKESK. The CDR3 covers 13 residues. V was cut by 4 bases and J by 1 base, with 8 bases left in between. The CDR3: CASSLAGSYEQYF. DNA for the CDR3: TGTGCCAGCAGCCTAGCAGGGTCCTACGAGCAGTACTTC.

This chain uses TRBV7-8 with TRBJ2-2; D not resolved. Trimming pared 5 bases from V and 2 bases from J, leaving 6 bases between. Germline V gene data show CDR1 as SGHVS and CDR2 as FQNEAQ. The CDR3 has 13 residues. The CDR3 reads CASSIQNTGELFF. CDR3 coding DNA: TGTGCCAGCAGCATACAAAACACCGGGGAGCTGTTTTTT.

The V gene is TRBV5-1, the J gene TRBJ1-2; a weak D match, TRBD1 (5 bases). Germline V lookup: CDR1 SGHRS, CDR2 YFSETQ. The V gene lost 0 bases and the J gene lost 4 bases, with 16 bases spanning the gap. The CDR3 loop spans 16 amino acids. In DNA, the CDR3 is TGCGCCAGCAGCTTGGAGATTCCCACAGGAATCTATGGCTACACCTTC. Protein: CASSLEIPTGIYGYTF.

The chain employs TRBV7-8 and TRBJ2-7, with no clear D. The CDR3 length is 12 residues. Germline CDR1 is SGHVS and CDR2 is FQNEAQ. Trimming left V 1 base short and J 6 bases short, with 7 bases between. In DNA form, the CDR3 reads TGTGCCAGCAGCTTAGTCGCTCCCGAGCAGTACTTC. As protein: CASSLVAPEQYF.

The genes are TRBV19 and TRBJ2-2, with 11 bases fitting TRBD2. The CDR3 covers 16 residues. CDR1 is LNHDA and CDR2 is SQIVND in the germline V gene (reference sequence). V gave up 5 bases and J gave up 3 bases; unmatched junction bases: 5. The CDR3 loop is CASSSGTSGHTGELFF. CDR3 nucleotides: TGTGCCAGTAGTTCTGGGACTAGCGGCCACACCGGGGAGCTGTTTTTT.

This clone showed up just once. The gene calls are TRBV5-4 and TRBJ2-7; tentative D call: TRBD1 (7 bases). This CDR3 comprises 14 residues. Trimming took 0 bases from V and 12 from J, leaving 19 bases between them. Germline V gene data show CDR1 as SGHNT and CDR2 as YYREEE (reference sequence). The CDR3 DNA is TGTGCCAGCAGCTTGGACGCGGGACAGTTCGACGGGTACTTC. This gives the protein CASSLDAGQFDGYF.

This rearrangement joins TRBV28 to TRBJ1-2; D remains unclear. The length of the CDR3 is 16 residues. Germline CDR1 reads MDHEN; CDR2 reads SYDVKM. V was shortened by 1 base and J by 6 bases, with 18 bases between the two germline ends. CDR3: CASSLFVSGLGDGYTF. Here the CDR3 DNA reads TGTGCCAGCAGTTTATTTGTGAGTGGTCTTGGAGATGGCTACACCTTC.

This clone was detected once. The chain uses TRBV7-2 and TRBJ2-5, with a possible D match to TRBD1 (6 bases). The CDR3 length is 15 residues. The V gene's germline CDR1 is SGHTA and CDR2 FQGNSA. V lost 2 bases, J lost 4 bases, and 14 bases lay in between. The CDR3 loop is CASSLNRQVRETQYF. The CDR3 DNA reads TGTGCCAGCAGCTTAAATCGACAGGTTCGAGAGACCCAGTACTTC. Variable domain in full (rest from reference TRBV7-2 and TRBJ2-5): GAGVSQSPSNKVTEKGKDVELRCDPISGHTALYWYRQSLGQGLEFLIYFQGNSAPDKSGLPSDRFSAERTGGSVSTLTIQRTQQEDSAVYLCASSLNRQVRETQYFGPGTRLLVL.

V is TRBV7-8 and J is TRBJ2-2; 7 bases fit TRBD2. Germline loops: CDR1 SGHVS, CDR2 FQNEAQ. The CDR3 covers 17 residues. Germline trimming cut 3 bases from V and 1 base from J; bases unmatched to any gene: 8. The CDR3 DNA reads TGTGCCAGCAGCTTTCACGATGCGGGAGAGAACACCGGGGAGCTGTTTTTT. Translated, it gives CASSFHDAGENTGELFF.

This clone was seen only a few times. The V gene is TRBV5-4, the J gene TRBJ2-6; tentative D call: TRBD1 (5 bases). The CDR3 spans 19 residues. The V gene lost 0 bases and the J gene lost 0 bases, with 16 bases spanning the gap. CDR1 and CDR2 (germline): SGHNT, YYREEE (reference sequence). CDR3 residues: CASSLDQGQRYSGANVLTF. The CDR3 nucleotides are TGTGCCAGCAGCTTGGACCAGGGCCAGCGTTACTCTGGGGCCAACGTCCTGACTTTC.

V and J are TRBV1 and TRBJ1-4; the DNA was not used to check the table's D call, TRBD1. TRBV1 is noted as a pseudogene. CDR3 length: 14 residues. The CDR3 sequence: CTSSLDRGGEKLFF. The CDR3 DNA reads TGCACCAGCAGCCTGGACAGGGGAGGAGAAAAACTGTTTTTT.

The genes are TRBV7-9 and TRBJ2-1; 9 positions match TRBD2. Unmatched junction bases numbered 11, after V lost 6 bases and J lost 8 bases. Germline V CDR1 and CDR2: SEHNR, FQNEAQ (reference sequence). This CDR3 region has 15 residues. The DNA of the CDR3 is TGTGCCAGCAGTATATGGGCGGGAGGGCTCCATGAGCAGTTCTTC. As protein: CASSIWAGGLHEQFF.